The 29 T cell receptor beta chains below come from one sample, sequenced in a study of cytomegalovirus exposure and HLA in healthy donors. Researchers ran the PCR with 60 Vbeta and 13 Jbeta primers. Clones were sequenced by immunoSEQ multiplex PCR, and TCRdb holds only the in-frame ones, with some missing. Among about 190,000 clones listed, 70% to 90% were seen once. Sequenced input: PBMCs. The receptors stem from a woman under 30 in good health and CMV-seronegative.

V gene TRBV7-2 combines with J gene TRBJ2-5; 9 bases map to TRBD2. V shed 5 bases, J shed 1 base, and the junction held 8 bases outside the gene matches. The CDR3 contains 16 residues. Per germline, CDR1 SGHTA and CDR2 FQGNSA. This CDR3 is CASSTRTSAGQETQYF. The CDR3 DNA follows: TGTGCCAGCAGCACACGGACTAGCGCGGGCCAAGAGACCCAGTACTTC.

V usage is TRBV6-5 and J usage is TRBJ1-6, with TRBD1 as a possible D gene (5 bases). V was clipped by 4 bases and J by 5 bases, with 9 bases between them. The length of the CDR3 is 14 residues. CDR1 and CDR2 (germline): MNHEY, SVGAGI. CDR3 protein: CASSLTANNSPLHF. DNA of the CDR3: TGTGCCAGCAGTTTGACAGCGAATAATTCACCCCTCCACTTT.

In this sample, this clone turned up a few times. The chain recombines TRBV10-2 with TRBJ1-3, with 7 bases fitting TRBD1. The junction had 8 bases not matched to a gene; V was cut back by 2 bases and J by 4 bases. Germline values: CDR1 WSHSY, CDR2 SAAADI. The CDR3 consists of 16 residues. CDR3 sequence reads: CASSETRQGTGNTIYF. The CDR3 region has the DNA TGCGCCAGCAGTGAGACTCGACAGGGAACGGGAAACACCATATATTTT.

The chain carries TRBV5-6 and TRBJ2-7, with 10 bases identical to TRBD2. Germline loops: CDR1 SGHDT, CDR2 YYEEEE. J was trimmed by 3 bases and V by 4 bases; bases with no gene match: 7. This CDR3 is built from 15 residues. CDR3 DNA sequence: TGTGCCAGCAGCGCCGGACTAGCGGAGGACTACGAGCAGTACTTC. This translates into CASSAGLAEDYEQYF.

J is TRBJ1-2 and V is TRBV7-2, with TRBD1 matching 8 bases. Germline lookup yields CDR1 SGHTA and CDR2 FQGNSA. Trimming removed 4 bases from V and 6 bases from J; junction bases left unmatched: 7. This CDR3 contains 14 residues. This chain's CDR3 is CASSSATGENGYTF. The CDR3 region has the DNA TGTGCCAGCAGCTCAGCGACAGGGGAGAATGGCTACACCTTC.

This chain joins TRBV21-1 and TRBJ2-5; the table's D call of TRBD2 was not tested on the DNA. TRBV21-1 is designated a pseudogene. The CDR3 is 13 amino acids. The DNA for the CDR3 is TGTGCCGCCCGTCGGGAGAGCCCAGAGACCCAGTACTTC. This sequence encodes CAARRESPETQYF.

The chain recombines TRBV25-1 with TRBJ2-6; 7 bases align to TRBD1. Losses at the gene ends were 8 bases for V and 2 bases for J; bases not matched to a gene: 6. CDR1 and CDR2 from the germline V gene are MGHDK and SYGVNS. The CDR3 runs 15 residues. CDR3 sequence: CASADRAPGANVLTF. CDR3 bases: TGTGCCAGCGCCGACAGGGCCCCTGGGGCCAACGTCCTGACTTTC.

The rearrangement uses TRBV6-1 and TRBJ2-4; 8 positions agree with TRBD2. J was trimmed by 0 bases and V by 1 base; bases with no gene match: 11. The CDR3 contains 19 residues. Germline loops: CDR1 MNHNS, CDR2 SASEGT. CDR3 loop: CASSEGGGTHNSAKNIQYF. The CDR3 coding sequence is TGTGCCAGCAGTGAAGGCGGGGGGACCCATAATTCAGCCAAAAACATTCAGTACTTC.

The sample holds a few counts of this clone. The V call is TRBV6-5, the J call TRBJ2-7, with D tentatively TRBD1 (6 bases). The CDR3 consists of 11 residues. CDR1 MNHEY and CDR2 SVGAGI come from the germline V gene. V was shortened by 7 bases and J by 6 bases, with 10 bases between the two germline ends. The CDR3 spells CASTQGTEQYF. The CDR3 DNA is TGTGCCAGCACACAGGGTACCGAGCAGTACTTC.

This chain links TRBV27 with TRBJ2-7; tentatively, D is TRBD1 (5 bases). Germline CDR1 reads MNHEY; CDR2 reads SMNVEV (reference sequence). Trimming cost V 3 bases and J 7 bases, with 16 bases left between them. This CDR3 contains 14 residues. The CDR3 reads CASSLGQGPGEQYF. The CDR3 DNA reads as TGTGCCAGCAGTTTGGGGCAGGGTCCAGGGGAGCAGTACTTC.

The sample holds a few counts of this clone. V usage is TRBV19 and J usage is TRBJ1-2; perhaps TRBD1 as D (5 bases). This CDR3 spans 14 amino acids. Germline CDR1 is LNHDA and CDR2 is SQIVND (reference sequence). V lost 6 bases, J lost 4 bases, and 15 bases lay in between. The CDR3 DNA reads TGTGCCAGTAGGCAGGGTGTAGGCTTCTATGGCTACACCTTC. It specifies CASRQGVGFYGYTF.

The V and J genes are TRBV6-1 and TRBJ1-2; TRBD1 agrees at 10 bases. After removal of 3 bases from V and 9 bases from J, the junction contained 4 bases not matched to a gene. Germline assignment: CDR1 MNHNS and CDR2 SASEGT. There are 13 residues in the CDR3. The CDR3: CASSDRQGASYTF. In DNA, the CDR3 is TGTGCCAGCAGTGACCGACAGGGGGCGAGCTACACCTTC.

The chain employs TRBV6-4 and TRBJ1-5; D remains unclear. This CDR3 comprises 14 residues. Germline-derived CDR1 and CDR2 are MRHNA and SNTAGT. Trimming took 3 bases from V and 4 from J, leaving 10 bases between them. CDR3 loop: CASSEASGNQPQHF. The CDR3, as DNA: TGTGCCAGCAGTGAAGCGTCGGGGAATCAGCCCCAGCATTTT.

In this sample, this clone turned up a few times. This sequence joins TRBV5-1 and TRBJ2-2; D is possibly TRBD2 (5 bases). Trimming cost V 0 bases and J 1 base, with 10 bases left between them. This CDR3 has 16 residues. Germline V gene data show CDR1 as SGHRS and CDR2 as YFSETQ. CDR3 nucleotides: TGCGCCAGCAGCTTGGGGGCAGGAGGGAACACCGGGGAGCTGTTTTTT. This translates into CASSLGAGGNTGELFF.

The chain recombines TRBV9 with TRBJ2-7; 9 bases align to TRBD2. The CDR3 is 16 amino acids. V shed 0 bases, J shed 1 base, and the junction held 5 bases outside the gene matches. Germline-derived CDR1 and CDR2 are SGDLS and YYNGEE. The CDR3 DNA follows: TGTGCCAGCAGCGTAGGGGGCGGGGGGGCATCCTACGAGCAGTACTTC. It specifies CASSVGGGGASYEQYF.

The rearrangement joins TRBV4-1 to TRBJ2-7; possible D gene TRBD2, 5 bases. The V gene lost 0 bases and the J gene lost 2 bases, with 14 bases spanning the gap. CDR1 is MGHRA and CDR2 is YSYEKL in the germline V gene. The CDR3 runs to 16 residues. This chain's CDR3 is CASSQETREFAYEQYF. The CDR3 DNA sequence: TGCGCCAGCAGCCAAGAGACGAGGGAGTTCGCCTACGAGCAGTACTTC.

The chain has TRBV5-4 and TRBJ1-2, with 8 bases that match TRBD1. The CDR3 totals 15 residues. In germline, CDR1 is SGHNT, CDR2 YYREEE (reference sequence). J was trimmed by 3 bases and V by 2 bases; bases with no gene match: 6. The CDR3 sequence: CASSFRTGRDYGYTF. CDR3 in DNA: TGTGCCAGCAGCTTCCGGACAGGGAGGGACTATGGCTACACCTTC.

V and J are TRBV6-1 and TRBJ2-7; the match to TRBD1 covers 8 bases. The CDR3 runs to 13 residues. The germline V gene has CDR1 MNHNS and CDR2 SASEGT. V lost 6 bases to trimming and J lost 3 bases; unmatched junction nucleotides: 4. CDR3 nucleotide sequence: TGTGCCAGCAGGTCCGGACAGGGCTACGAGCAGTACTTC. Translation gives CASRSGQGYEQYF.

The chain combines TRBV4-3 with TRBJ1-4; D remains unclear. The germline V gene has CDR1 LGHNA and CDR2 YSLEER. With 4 bases removed from V and 8 bases from J, the gap between germline ends came to 14 bases. There are 14 residues in the CDR3. CDR3 sequence: CASSLLGVTEKLFF. The DNA of the CDR3 is TGCGCCAGCAGCCTCCTGGGAGTAACGGAAAAACTGTTTTTT.

The table lists this clone with a few counts. V and J are TRBV4-2 and TRBJ1-6; 7 bases map to TRBD1. The J segment lost 7 bases and the V segment lost 5 bases, leaving 8 bases of the junction unmatched. The V gene's germline CDR1 is LGHNA and CDR2 YNFKEQ. The CDR3 sequence is 15 residues long. The CDR3 sequence is CASSSQGSHNSPLHF. As DNA, the CDR3 is TGTGCCAGCAGCTCACAGGGGTCCCACAATTCACCCCTCCACTTT.

The J gene is TRBJ2-5, the V gene TRBV7-9; TRBD2 agrees at 8 bases. Gene TRBJ2-7 matches the end of the DNA better, so the J call may be wrong. Germline V lookup: CDR1 SEHNR, CDR2 FQNEAQ (reference sequence). This CDR3 is 14 amino acids long. The CDR3 spells CASSLSGSMSEQYF. For the CDR3, the DNA is TGTGCCAGCAGCTTAAGCGGGAGTATGAGCGAGCAGTACTTC.

This rearrangement joins TRBV27 to TRBJ1-5, with a tentative D call TRBD1 (5 bases). CDR1 and CDR2 from the germline V gene are MNHEY and SMNVEV (reference sequence). Trimming took off 4 bases at V and 5 bases at J, with 9 bases between the two ends. This CDR3 comprises 13 residues. DNA of the CDR3: TGTGCCAGCAGTTCAATGACAGATCAGCCCCAGCATTTT. Its translation is CASSSMTDQPQHF.

V usage is TRBV4-3 and J usage is TRBJ2-1; TRBD2 aligns across 7 bases. V dropped 0 bases and J dropped 0; count of bases not matched to a gene: 5. The CDR3 runs to 17 residues. Germline V lookup: CDR1 LGHNA, CDR2 YSLEER. The CDR3 sequence is CASSQDSSGDSYNEQFF. The CDR3 coding sequence is TGCGCCAGCAGCCAAGATTCTAGCGGTGACTCCTACAATGAGCAGTTCTTC.

This clone was detected only once. One junction end disagrees with the germline gene, perhaps due to a read error. This chain uses TRBV5-4 with TRBJ2-7; no reliable D call. This CDR3 has 13 residues. In germline, CDR1 is SGHNT, CDR2 YYREEE (reference sequence). Here the CDR3 DNA reads TGTGCCAGCAGCTTTGGTTACTCCTACGCGCAGTACTTC. The encoded protein is CASSFGYSYAQYF.

The chain combines TRBV9 with TRBJ2-2; 10 nucleotides match TRBD2. CDR1 SGDLS and CDR2 YYNGEE come from the germline V gene. The CDR3 sequence is 20 residues long. J gave up 0 bases and V 0 bases, and 11 bases lay outside the gene matches. The CDR3 is CASSVGPSGRWMTNTGELFF. The CDR3 nucleotides read TGTGCCAGCAGCGTAGGTCCTAGCGGGAGATGGATGACGAACACCGGGGAGCTGTTTTTT.

A single count supports this clone. The chain employs TRBV30 and TRBJ2-2; 11 bases fit TRBD2. The J segment lost 1 base and the V segment lost 7 bases, leaving 8 bases of the junction unmatched. From germline, CDR1 is GTSNPN and CDR2 SVGIG (reference sequence). This CDR3 has 16 residues. CDR3 DNA sequence: TGTGCCTTGACACTAGCGGGAGTGAGGAACACCGGGGAGCTGTTTTTT. Its protein product is CALTLAGVRNTGELFF.

This clone was picked up a small number of times. An end of the junction does not agree with germline; a read error may underlie this. The chain joins TRBV7-9 to TRBJ1-1; TRBD1 agrees at 7 bases. This CDR3 is built from 12 residues. In germline, CDR1 is SEHNR, CDR2 FQNEAQ (reference sequence). CDR3 bases: TGTTCCAGCAGCTCGGACAGGCGGGAAGCTTTCTTT. As protein: CSSSSDRREAFF.

The chain links TRBV19 to TRBJ2-2; D might be TRBD1 (6 bases). From germline, CDR1 is LNHDA and CDR2 SQIVND (reference sequence). V shed 6 bases and J shed 1 base, with 15 bases lying between them. The CDR3 spans 16 residues. The CDR3 DNA reads TGTGCCAGTAGCACGGGACACCAGTTGAACACCGGGGAGCTGTTTTTT. Translating it yields CASSTGHQLNTGELFF.

This chain connects TRBV29-1 to TRBJ2-7; TRBD1 aligns across 12 bases. Germline V CDR1 and CDR2: SQVTM, ANQGSEA. The V gene end was trimmed by 0 bases and the J gene end by 5 bases; junction bases not matched to a gene: 8. The CDR3 runs 16 residues. For the CDR3, the DNA is TGCAGCGTTGAAGACGAATCCGGGACAGGGGGCAACGAGCAGTACTTC. It yields the protein CSVEDESGTGGNEQYF.